These 20 T cell receptor beta chains were sequenced from one sample in a study of regulatory T cells in long-lasting Graves disease. As to time point: newly diagnosed GD, antithyroid drugs for less than 3 months. The authors made the TCR library using RNA they extracted from PBMCs. Relying on iRepertoire HTBI primers and Arm-PCR of CDR3 regions, the team built TCR beta libraries. Using its own MiXCR run on the multiplex PCR reads, TCRdb lists one record per CDR3 protein. In the table there are 440,000 or so distinct CDR3 sequences, 15% of which are singletons. These data also featured in a second study, about T cells in Graves' hyperthyroidism and ophthalmopathy.

The sample consisted of peripheral blood mononuclear cells (PBMCs), taken at new diagnosis, from a patient treated with antithyroid drugs. The receptors stem from a woman in her twenties or thirties with Graves disease.

This sequence joins TRBV27 and TRBJ1-6; D remains ambiguous. Trimming shortened V by 4 bases and J by 9 bases, and 7 bases separated the two germline ends. Germline V gene lookup returns CDR1 MNHEY and CDR2 SMNVEV (reference sequence). The CDR3 extends over 12 amino acids. The CDR3 DNA follows: TGTGCCAGCAGTTCGGAGGCTTCACCCCTCCACTTT. Its translation: CASSSEASPLHF.

This clonotype was picked up many times. V gene TRBV20-1 combines with J gene TRBJ2-5; unclear D gene. Germline CDR1 reads DFQATT; CDR2 reads SNEGSKA (reference sequence). V lost 1 base to trimming and J lost 5 bases, with 5 bases between them. The CDR3 runs 11 residues. The CDR3 spells CSARGSETQYF. CDR3 DNA sequence: TGCAGTGCTAGAGGGTCGGAGACCCAGTACTTC.

This clonotype was counted ten times or more. The germline gene is not matched at one end of the junction; a read error may be the cause. The rearrangement links TRBV5-6 to TRBJ2-7; no clear D. The CDR3 extends over 14 amino acids. Germline values: CDR1 SGHDT, CDR2 YYEEEE. The CDR3 here is CASSLAESSYEQYF. DNA of the CDR3: TGTGCCAGCAGTTTGGCGGAGAGCTCCTACGAGCAGTACTTC. Based on the CDR3 plus reference TRBV5-6 and TRBJ2-7, the full variable domain is DAGVTQSPTHLIKTRGQQVTLRCSPKSGHDTVSWYQQALGQGPQFIFQYYEEEERQRGNFPDRFSGHQFPNYSSELNVNALLLGDSALYLCASSLAESSYEQYFGPGTRLTVT.

CDR3 in DNA: TGTGCCAGCACCCGAGGCGGGTCTGGGGCCAACGTCCTGACTTTC. Amino acids: CASTRGGSGANVLTF. The genes are TRBV6-1 and TRBJ2-6, with D tentatively TRBD2 (5 bases). Germline CDR1 is MNHNS and CDR2 is SASEGT. CDR3 length equals 15 residues. The V gene lost 7 bases and the J gene lost 1 base, with 11 bases spanning the gap.

This clonotype was detected many times. The chain has TRBV19 and TRBJ1-5, with 7 bases identical to TRBD1. V trimming: 5 bases; J trimming: 6 bases; junction bases outside the gene matches: 10. The CDR3 consists of 15 residues. The germline gives CDR1 LNHDA, CDR2 SQIVND (reference sequence). Here the CDR3 reads CASSVGQVVTQPQHF. Here the CDR3 DNA reads TGTGCCAGTAGTGTCGGACAGGTGGTGACTCAGCCCCAGCATTTT.

This clonotype occurred many times. The chain joins TRBV5-4 to TRBJ1-2; D uncertain. V dropped 0 bases and J dropped 2 bases, with 17 bases sitting between them. There are 17 residues in the CDR3. Germline V gene data show CDR1 as SGHNT and CDR2 as YYREEE (reference sequence). CDR3 nucleotides: TGTGCCAGCAGCTTGGGCACCCGGAGCGGCATGAACTATGGCTACACCTTC. It codes for CASSLGTRSGMNYGYTF.

Many counts were recorded for this clonotype. The genes are TRBV20-1 and TRBJ2-3; 7 positions agree with TRBD2. CDR1 and CDR2 (germline): DFQATT, SNEGSKA (reference sequence). V lost 6 bases to trimming and J lost 1 base; unmatched junction nucleotides: 4. There are 13 residues in the CDR3. The CDR3 loop reads CSARDYRTDTQYF. CDR3 in DNA: TGCAGTGCCCGGGACTACCGCACAGATACGCAGTATTTT.

The gene calls are TRBV29-1 and TRBJ1-1; D uncertain. V lost 6 bases and J 6 bases, leaving 17 bases between the germline ends. The CDR3 spans 13 residues. Germline V CDR1 and CDR2: SQVTM, ANQGSEA. CDR3 bases: TGCAGCGTAGAGGAGGCTCAGGAGGCTGAAGCTTTCTTT. Translating gives CSVEEAQEAEAFF.

This clonotype came up a few times. The V and J genes are TRBV6-1 and TRBJ2-2, with 7 bases fitting TRBD2. Trimming cost V 7 bases and J 6 bases; bases outside gene matches: 5. Germline CDR1 MNHNS, CDR2 SASEGT. The CDR3 length is 13 residues. CDR3 nucleotides: TGTGCCAGCACCCGGGCGGGAGCCGGGGAGCTGTTTTTT. This sequence encodes CASTRAGAGELFF.

This clonotype was counted at least ten times. This CDR3 is CASSPREERGYEQYF. CDR3 nucleotide sequence: TGTGCCAGCAGCCCCCGGGAGGAGCGGGGCTACGAGCAGTACTTC. J is TRBJ2-7 and V is TRBV27, with 7 bases that match TRBD2. CDR1 is MNHEY and CDR2 is SMNVEV in the germline V gene (reference sequence). The CDR3 is made up of 15 amino acids. Trimming cost V 6 bases and J 3 bases; bases outside gene matches: 11.

Ten or more counts support this clonotype. The rearrangement links TRBV6-5 to TRBJ2-7, with D perhaps being TRBD1 or TRBD2 (6 bases each). The CDR3 consists of 14 residues. Per germline, CDR1 MNHEY and CDR2 SVGAGI. V was trimmed by 2 bases and J by 3 bases, leaving 11 bases between them. The CDR3 loop is CASSYNREVYEQYF. CDR3 DNA: TGTGCCAGCAGTTACAACAGGGAGGTCTACGAGCAGTACTTC.

This clonotype occurred a few times. The J gene is TRBJ2-1, the V gene TRBV19; 9 nucleotides align to TRBD2. The junction had 6 bases not matched to a gene; V was cut back by 0 bases and J by 3 bases. Looked up from germline, CDR1 is LNHDA and CDR2 is SQIVND (reference sequence). This CDR3 is built from 17 residues. Here the CDR3 DNA reads TGTGCCAGTAGTATAGATGCGTCTAGCGGGATCTACAATGAGCAGTTCTTC. Translation gives CASSIDASSGIYNEQFF.

This clonotype was detected only a few times. The chain combines TRBV9 with TRBJ1-4, with TRBD1 as a possible D gene (5 bases). The CDR3 is 15 residues long. The germline CDR1 and CDR2 sequences are SGDLS and YYNGEE. The V end lost 3 bases, the J end lost 3 bases, and 12 bases lay between the germline ends. CDR3: CASSASGTSNEKLFF. The CDR3, as DNA: TGTGCCAGCAGCGCCTCCGGGACCTCTAATGAAAAACTGTTTTTT.

The J gene is TRBJ1-2, the V gene TRBV10-1; TRBD1 is a possible D gene (5 bases). V was shortened by 3 bases and J by 8 bases, with 7 bases between the two germline ends. CDR1 and CDR2 from the germline V gene are WNHNN and SYGVQD (reference sequence). CDR3 length equals 11 residues. This chain's CDR3 is CASSDDSGYTF. CDR3 DNA: TGCGCCAGCAGTGATGACAGCGGCTACACCTTC.

This clonotype appeared many times. The chain combines TRBV20-1 with TRBJ1-5; maybe TRBD1 (5 bases). Germline V lookup: CDR1 DFQATT, CDR2 SNEGSKA (reference sequence). The CDR3 totals 12 residues. The ends were cut back, 6 bases at V and 5 bases at J, with 11 bases in the middle. The CDR3 bases are TGCAGTGCGAAGGGGAGCTATCAGCCCCAGCATTTT. As protein: CSAKGSYQPQHF.

This clonotype was counted between two and nine times. The chain combines TRBV6-5 with TRBJ2-5; D unclear. The CDR3 runs to 16 residues. With 0 bases removed from V and 4 bases from J, the gap between germline ends came to 15 bases. CDR1 is MNHEY and CDR2 is SVGAGI in the germline V gene. As DNA, the CDR3 is TGTGCCAGCAGTTACTCGAAGAAAGGGTGGGGAGAGACCCAGTACTTC. It codes for CASSYSKKGWGETQYF.

V usage is TRBV2 and J usage is TRBJ2-7; no reliable D call. Germline V lookup: CDR1 SNHLY, CDR2 FYNNEI. Trimming shortened V by 4 bases and J by 1 base, and 8 bases separated the two germline ends. This CDR3 is 13 amino acids long. CDR3 sequence (DNA): TGTGCCAGCAGTGCCTTGCCATCCTACGAGCAGTACTTC. The encoded protein is CASSALPSYEQYF.

The V and J genes are TRBV5-6 and TRBJ2-3; 11 bases are shared with TRBD2. CDR1 is SGHDT, CDR2 YYEEEE, per germline. CDR3 size: 16 residues. V gave up 2 bases and J gave up 4 bases; unmatched junction bases: 6. The CDR3 sequence is CASSLILAGEADTQYF. CDR3 nucleotides: TGTGCCAGCAGCTTAATACTAGCGGGAGAGGCAGATACGCAGTATTTT.

This clonotype was seen ten or more times. The chain uses TRBV12-3 or TRBV12-4 and TRBJ1-2, with 7 bases fitting TRBD1. Trimming took 5 bases from V and 3 from J; bases not matched to a gene: 6. This CDR3 region has 14 residues. The DNA for the CDR3 is TGTGCCAGCAGTCCCGCCAGGGGGGACTATGGCTACACCTTC. It codes for CASSPARGDYGYTF.

This clonotype was observed many times. The chain is built from TRBV6-5 and TRBJ2-7; D is perhaps TRBD1 (6 bases). The ends were cut back, 0 bases at V and 7 bases at J, with 10 bases in the middle. CDR1 and CDR2 from the germline V gene are MNHEY and SVGAGI. The CDR3 extends over 13 amino acids. This chain's CDR3 is CASSYSGGFEQYF. The CDR3 bases are TGTGCCAGCAGTTACTCAGGGGGATTTGAGCAGTACTTC.